These 30 T cell receptor beta chains share one sample of origin, sequenced in a study of T cell responses to AZD1222 COVID-19 vaccine. This table comes from immunoSEQ multiplex PCR, and its TCRdb copy is limited to in-frame clones, with some not included. The profile shows about 180,000 clones, 70% to 90% of them singletons. Here the sequenced sample was peripheral blood, taken 28 days after the second AZD1222 dose. These receptor sequences come from an adult who received the AZD1222 COVID-19 vaccine.

This clone occurred a few times. This sequence joins TRBV11-1 and TRBJ2-7, with unresolved D. Trimming removed 1 base from V and 3 bases from J, with 7 bases in between. The CDR3 contains 13 residues. In germline, CDR1 is SGHAT, CDR2 FQDESV (reference sequence). The CDR3 DNA reads TGTGCCAGCAGCTTAGTAACGGACTACGAGCAGTACTTC. Residues: CASSLVTDYEQYF.

J is TRBJ1-5 and V is TRBV12-3 or TRBV12-4; D is undetermined. The V end was cut by 3 bases, the J end by 2 bases, with 5 bases between. The CDR3 is 13 amino acids. CDR3 region: CASSFGGNQPQHF. In DNA form, the CDR3 reads TGTGCCAGCAGTTTTGGGGGCAATCAGCCCCAGCATTTT.

This clone was observed a single time. The rearrangement uses TRBV5-4 and TRBJ2-1, with D hard to call. This CDR3 region has 15 residues. V dropped 4 bases and J dropped 5 bases, with 16 bases sitting between them. Germline V CDR1 and CDR2: SGHNT, YYREEE (reference sequence). The CDR3 is CASSNRVGLHNEQFF. Written as DNA, the CDR3 is TGTGCCAGCAGCAACCGCGTCGGCCTGCACAATGAGCAGTTCTTC.

The rearrangement links TRBV15 to TRBJ2-1; D unresolved. The CDR3 length is 14 residues. V was trimmed by 0 bases and J by 4 bases, leaving 7 bases between them. Germline lookup yields CDR1 LNHNV and CDR2 YYDKDF (reference sequence). CDR3 DNA: TGTGCCACCAGCAGAGAGCCCGCTTACAATGAGCAGTTCTTC. The encoded protein is CATSREPAYNEQFF.

This clone was detected only a few times. The chain combines TRBV11-2 with TRBJ2-7; no clear D gene. Germline CDR1 reads SGHAT; CDR2 reads FQNNGV. The V and J ends lost 4 bases and 4 bases respectively, with 20 bases between them. The CDR3 loop spans 16 amino acids. DNA of the CDR3: TGTGCCAGCAGCTCCGTTCGGTTTGGCACGCAATACGAGCAGTACTTC. Amino acid sequence: CASSSVRFGTQYEQYF.

A single count supports this clone. The rearrangement joins TRBV18 to TRBJ2-1; 9 positions agree with TRBD2. In germline, CDR1 is KGHSH, CDR2 LQKENI. This CDR3 is built from 15 residues. After removal of 4 bases from V and 10 bases from J, the junction contained 11 bases not matched to a gene. CDR3 sequence (DNA): TGTGCCAGCTCACTTTCGGGACTAGCCTCCCCCGAGCAGTTCTTC. Translating gives CASSLSGLASPEQFF.

In its sample, this clone was seen once. The rearrangement links TRBV6-6 to TRBJ2-3; perhaps D is TRBD1 or TRBD2 (5 bases each). CDR3 length: 15 amino acids. Germline V CDR1 and CDR2: MNHNY, SVGAGI (reference sequence). V was cut by 6 bases and J by 4 bases, with 17 bases left in between. This CDR3 is CASSTGTIWADTQYF. The CDR3 nucleotides read TGTGCCAGCAGCACCGGGACGATCTGGGCAGATACGCAGTATTTT.

The gene calls are TRBV9 and TRBJ2-7; D call uncertain. The ends were cut back, 0 bases at V and 6 bases at J, with 16 bases in the middle. The CDR3 extends over 15 amino acids. CDR1 and CDR2 from the germline V gene are SGDLS and YYNGEE. The CDR3 here is CASSVDPTGQSEQYF. In nucleotides, the CDR3 is TGTGCCAGCAGCGTAGACCCTACGGGCCAATCCGAGCAGTACTTC.

The sample holds a few counts of this clone. V gene TRBV2 combines with J gene TRBJ2-3; 7 nucleotides match TRBD2. In germline, CDR1 is SNHLY, CDR2 FYNNEI. Unmatched junction bases numbered 2, after V lost 1 base and J lost 4 bases. The CDR3 is made up of 14 amino acids. The CDR3 DNA reads TGTGCCAGCAGTGAAGGCGGGGGTCCAGATACGCAGTATTTT. Protein product: CASSEGGGPDTQYF.

The rearrangement joins TRBV5-4 to TRBJ1-2; D not resolved. The CDR3 is made up of 15 amino acids. Germline loops: CDR1 SGHNT, CDR2 YYREEE (reference sequence). The V end lost 0 bases, the J end lost 3 bases, and 12 bases lay between the germline ends. CDR3 in amino acids: CASSLGTQVDYGYTF. For the CDR3, the DNA is TGTGCCAGCAGCTTGGGGACCCAGGTAGACTATGGCTACACCTTC.

The rearrangement links TRBV30 to TRBJ1-1; D gene unclear. Germline V gene data show CDR1 as GTSNPN and CDR2 as SVGIG (reference sequence). V lost 5 bases and J lost 1, with 8 bases in between. This CDR3 has 12 amino acids. This chain's CDR3 is CAWAEGNTEAFF. For the CDR3, the DNA is TGTGCCTGGGCCGAGGGGAACACTGAAGCTTTCTTT.

This clone was detected once. This sequence joins TRBV5-1 and TRBJ2-7; D tentatively reads TRBD1 or TRBD2 (5 bases each). Germline V CDR1 and CDR2: SGHRS, YFSETQ. The CDR3 has 16 residues. V dropped 0 bases and J dropped 0 bases, with 13 bases sitting between them. CDR3 residues: CASSLDAGASSYEQYF. The CDR3 bases are TGCGCCAGCAGCTTGGATGCCGGGGCCAGCTCCTACGAGCAGTACTTC.

The rearrangement joins TRBV7-2 to TRBJ1-2; 7 nucleotides align to TRBD1. Trimming at V came to 0 bases and at J to 6 bases, leaving 4 bases not matched to a gene. This CDR3 is 14 amino acids long. CDR1 and CDR2 from the germline V gene are SGHTA and FQGNSA. Here the CDR3 DNA reads TGTGCCAGCAGCTTAGCCCAGGGGGAGAATGGCTACACCTTC. This sequence encodes CASSLAQGENGYTF.

The rearrangement links TRBV9 to TRBJ1-2; TRBD1 matches at 7 bases. The CDR3 has 15 residues. V was clipped by 0 bases and J by 8 bases; unmatched bases: 10. The germline gives CDR1 SGDLS, CDR2 YYNGEE. CDR3 DNA sequence: TGTGCCAGCAGCGTAGATGGGACAGTGGGTTGGGGCTACACCTTC. It encodes CASSVDGTVGWGYTF.

Of note for this clone: Because it lacks the conserved phenylalanine or tryptophan at the end, this CDR3 is likely a read error. No DNA is shown, since the ends of the CDR3 on it are uncertain; the CDR3 is the one TCRdb lists. The chain links TRBV3-1 (or the pseudogene TRBV3-2) to TRBJ2-4; the tabulated D call, TRBD1, remains unverified against the DNA. Germline CDR1 is LGHDT and CDR2 is YNNKEL (reference sequence). A total of 15 residues make up the CDR3, ends included. CDR3 sequence: CASSQDPLGQGVLLC.

This clone was seen only a few times. This chain joins TRBV27 and TRBJ2-1, with 9 bases identical to TRBD1. The V segment lost 8 bases and the J segment 10 bases; nucleotides outside the gene matches: 12. In germline, CDR1 is MNHEY, CDR2 SMNVEV (reference sequence). This CDR3 is built from 14 residues. The CDR3 coding sequence is TGTGCCAGCTCCCGGGACAGGGCCTTTCGAGAGCAGTTCTTC. Its protein is CASSRDRAFREQFF.

This clone was seen once. The rearrangement links TRBV6-5 to TRBJ1-2, with TRBD1 identical over 11 bases. This CDR3 region has 15 residues. V shed 3 bases, J shed 6 bases, and the junction held 6 bases outside the gene matches. The germline V gene has CDR1 MNHEY and CDR2 SVGAGI. DNA of the CDR3: TGTGCCAGCAGTTATCGGGGACAGGGGGTGGATGGCTACACCTTC. Its translation: CASSYRGQGVDGYTF.

J is TRBJ1-1 and V is TRBV4-2; 7 bases map to TRBD1. CDR1 LGHNA and CDR2 YNFKEQ come from the germline V gene. CDR3 length equals 17 residues. Trimming took 0 bases from V and 4 from J; bases not matched to a gene: 11. The CDR3 region is CASSQDVEGASSTEAFF. DNA for the CDR3: TGTGCCAGCAGCCAAGATGTGGAGGGGGCATCGAGCACTGAAGCTTTCTTT.

This clone was counted only a few times. This chain uses TRBV6-5 with TRBJ2-2; 11 positions match TRBD1. V shed 10 bases and J 3 bases; nucleotides not matched to a gene: 4. The CDR3 has 14 residues. Germline CDR1 and CDR2: MNHEY and SVGAGI. CDR3 loop: CANGQGAHTGELFF. The CDR3, as DNA: TGTGCCAACGGACAGGGGGCGCACACCGGGGAGCTGTTTTTT.

This chain links TRBV30 with TRBJ2-3; 13 bases match TRBD2. The trim removed 4 bases at V and 3 bases at J, leaving 7 bases unmatched. The germline V gene encodes CDR1 GTSNPN and CDR2 SVGIG (reference sequence). This CDR3 region has 16 residues. This CDR3 is CAWTLGLAGLTDTQYF. The CDR3 DNA reads TGTGCCTGGACCCTGGGACTAGCGGGGTTGACAGATACGCAGTATTTT. Supplemented by reference TRBV30 and TRBJ2-3, the full variable domain reads SQTIHQWPATLVQPVGSPLSLECTVEGTSNPNLYWYRQAAGRGLQLLFYSVGIGQISSEVPQNLSASRPQDRQFILSSKKLLLSDSGFYLCAWTLGLAGLTDTQYFGPGTRLTVL.

The chain carries TRBV12-3 or TRBV12-4 and TRBJ1-3; TRBD1 is a possible D gene (5 bases). V dropped 5 bases and J dropped 4 bases, with 9 bases sitting between them. CDR3 length: 13 residues. The CDR3 coding sequence is TGTGCCAGCAGTCTGACAGAAGGAAACACCATATATTTT. Translated: CASSLTEGNTIYF.

The sample holds one count of this clone. The J gene is TRBJ1-6, the V gene TRBV28; D unclear. V was trimmed by 3 bases and J by 9 bases, leaving 12 bases between them. The CDR3 loop spans 14 amino acids. CDR1 is MDHEN and CDR2 is SYDVKM in the germline V gene. The CDR3 DNA reads TGTGCCAGCAGTTTTCCCGGTGCGGGTTCACCCCTCCACTTT. This gives the protein CASSFPGAGSPLHF.

This clone appeared once. The CDR3 loop is CASSLEGTGPYGYTF. The CDR3, as DNA: TGCGCCAGCAGCTTGGAGGGGACAGGGCCTTATGGCTACACCTTC. V and J are TRBV5-1 and TRBJ1-2, with 9 bases fitting TRBD1. V lost 0 bases, J lost 5 bases, and 5 bases stayed unmatched. This CDR3 region has 15 residues. The germline gives CDR1 SGHRS, CDR2 YFSETQ.

There are a few counts of this clone. The J gene is TRBJ2-7, the V gene TRBV2; TRBD1 aligns across 9 bases. Germline V gene data show CDR1 as SNHLY and CDR2 as FYNNEI. CDR3 length: 14 amino acids. The V segment lost 7 bases and the J segment 3 bases; nucleotides outside the gene matches: 7. In DNA form, the CDR3 reads TGTGCCAGCATGAGGACAGGGGCACTCTACGAGCAGTACTTC. This sequence encodes CASMRTGALYEQYF.

The table lists this clone with a count of one. The genes are TRBV18 and TRBJ2-1; TRBD2 matches 12 bases. CDR3 length: 18 amino acids. The germline V gene encodes CDR1 KGHSH and CDR2 LQKENI. The junction had 7 bases not matched to a gene; V was cut back by 1 base and J by 3 bases. Written as DNA, the CDR3 is TGTGCCAGCTCACCACGGGCTAGCGGGGGGGCGGTCTACAATGAGCAGTTCTTC. This codes for CASSPRASGGAVYNEQFF.

The chain links TRBV10-1 to TRBJ2-7; D remains unclear. The CDR3 covers 16 residues. V was trimmed by 0 bases and J by 4 bases, leaving 16 bases between them. The germline gives CDR1 WNHNN, CDR2 SYGVQD (reference sequence). The CDR3 DNA reads TGCGCCAGCAGTGAGTCGCAGGCTCTAACTACTTACGAGCAGTACTTC. It specifies CASSESQALTTYEQYF.

This chain connects TRBV11-2 to TRBJ1-1, with D unresolved. V was cut by 2 bases and J by 1 base, with 5 bases left in between. CDR3 length: 13 amino acids. CDR1 and CDR2 from the germline V gene are SGHAT and FQNNGV. In DNA form, the CDR3 reads TGTGCCAGCAGCTTAATCCGGAACACTGAAGCTTTCTTT. Amino acid sequence: CASSLIRNTEAFF. Based on the CDR3 plus reference TRBV11-2 and TRBJ1-1, the full variable domain is EAGVAQSPRYKIIEKRQSVAFWCNPISGHATLYWYQQILGQGPKLLIQFQNNGVVDDSQLPKDRFSAERLKGVDSTLKIQPAKLEDSAVYLCASSLIRNTEAFFGQGTRLTVV.

This chain uses TRBV7-9 with TRBJ2-7; TRBD1 matches at 7 bases. The CDR3 spans 17 residues. With 5 bases clipped from V and 3 bases from J, the junction kept 16 bases outside the gene matches. Germline V lookup: CDR1 SEHNR, CDR2 FQNEAQ (reference sequence). Here the CDR3 reads CASSTLPGQPIYYEQYF. In nucleotides, the CDR3 is TGTGCCAGCAGCACCCTACCGGGACAGCCAATATACTACGAGCAGTACTTC.

J is TRBJ1-6 and V is TRBV5-1; D gene unclear. The CDR3 consists of 14 residues. V was cut by 0 bases and J by 7 bases, with 8 bases left in between. From germline, CDR1 is SGHRS and CDR2 YFSETQ. CDR3 DNA: TGCGCCAGCAGCTTGGAGGTGGGGAATTCACCCCTCCACTTT. This codes for CASSLEVGNSPLHF.

The chain carries TRBV3-1 (or the pseudogene TRBV3-2) and TRBJ2-7; D possibly corresponds to TRBD1 (5 bases). V was trimmed by 1 base and J by 2 bases, leaving 9 bases between them. Germline assignment: CDR1 LGHDT and CDR2 YNNKEL (reference sequence). CDR3 size: 14 residues. CDR3 loop: CASSQGSGTYEQYF. CDR3 DNA: TGTGCCAGCAGCCAAGGATCAGGGACCTACGAGCAGTACTTC.